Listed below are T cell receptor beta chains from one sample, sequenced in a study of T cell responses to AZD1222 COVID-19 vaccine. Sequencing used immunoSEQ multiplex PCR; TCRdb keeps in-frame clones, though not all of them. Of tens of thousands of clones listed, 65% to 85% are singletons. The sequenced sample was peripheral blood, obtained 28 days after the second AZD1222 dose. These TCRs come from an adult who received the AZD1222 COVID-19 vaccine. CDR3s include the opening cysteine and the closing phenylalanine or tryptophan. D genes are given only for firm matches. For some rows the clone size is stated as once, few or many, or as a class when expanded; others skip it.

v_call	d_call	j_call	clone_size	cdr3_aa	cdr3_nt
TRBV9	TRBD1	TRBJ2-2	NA	CASSGGQGNTGELFF	TGTGCCAGCAGCGGGGGACAGGGTAACACCGGGGAGCTGTTTTTT
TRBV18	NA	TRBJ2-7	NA	CASSSSSYEQYF	TGTGCCAGCTCATCAAGCTCCTACGAGCAGTACTTC
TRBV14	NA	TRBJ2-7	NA	CASSQTTGTQQYF	TGTGCCAGCAGCCAAACTACAGGGACCCAGCAGTACTTC
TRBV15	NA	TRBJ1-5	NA	CATSRDRAGNQPQHF	TGTGCCACCAGCAGAGATAGGGCAGGCAATCAGCCCCAGCATTTT
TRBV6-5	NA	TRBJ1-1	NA	CASSYAGYTEAFF	TGTGCCAGCAGTTACGCAGGGTATACTGAAGCTTTCTTT
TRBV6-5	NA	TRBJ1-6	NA	CASSYLDSSYNSPLHF	TGTGCCAGCAGTTACTTGGACAGCTCCTATAATTCACCCCTCCACTTT
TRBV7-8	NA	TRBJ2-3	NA	CASILGGHNTDTQYF	TGTGCCAGCATACTGGGGGGGCATAACACAGATACGCAGTATTTT
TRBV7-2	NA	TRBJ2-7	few	CASSLIGGTYEQYF	TGTGCCAGCAGCTTGATAGGAGGGACCTACGAGCAGTACTTC
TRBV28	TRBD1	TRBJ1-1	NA	CASIPGQGTEAFF	TGTGCCAGCATCCCGGGACAGGGCACTGAAGCTTTCTTT
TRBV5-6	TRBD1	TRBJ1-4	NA	CASSFTGQGGKLFF	TGTGCCAGCAGCTTCACGGGACAGGGGGGAAAACTGTTTTTT
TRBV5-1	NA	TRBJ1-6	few	CASSLELGSNSPLHF	TGCGCCAGCAGCTTGGAGTTGGGATCTAATTCACCCCTCCACTTT